The rows below give T cell receptor beta chains drawn from one sample of a study of siplizumab effects on memory and regulatory T cells. Data came from immunoSEQ multiplex PCR; TCRdb stores just in-frame clones and leaves some out. This sample has under 140,000 clones, with around 90% found just once. Input material: CD4+ T cells sorted from blood. The source is a human donor in good health. CDR3s include the opening cysteine and the closing phenylalanine or tryptophan. Each record gives: clone size, CDR3 length, D gene, V gene, J gene, CDR3 DNA, CDR3 protein. The D gene is left open where the match is weak. The size of a clone is reported for some rows only, either as once, few or many, or as a class for expanded clones.

>NA|13|NA|TRBV7-9|TRBJ1-1
TGTGCCAGCAGCTTAGCGTATGCGACTGAAGCTTTCTTT
CASSLAYATEAFF
>NA|14|NA|TRBV15|TRBJ2-1
TGTGCCACCAGCAGATGGGACCCCGAGCGTGAGCAGTTCTTC
CATSRWDPEREQFF
>NA|14|NA|TRBV5-1|TRBJ2-5
TGCGCCAGCAGCTTAGGGACCGCACAAGAGACCCAGTACTTC
CASSLGTAQETQYF
>NA|15|NA|TRBV6-6|TRBJ1-5
TGTGCCAGCAGTCCGGGGCGGGGGCGCGGGCAGCCCCAGCATTTT
CASSPGRGRGQPQHF
>NA|11|NA|TRBV30|TRBJ2-7
TGTGCCTGGAACAGTAGGGGGGAGCAGTACTTC
CAWNSRGEQYF
>NA|13|NA|TRBV9|TRBJ1-3
TGTGCCAGCGGGGAGGCATCGGGAAACACCATATATTTT
CASGEASGNTIYF
>NA|15|TRBD1|TRBV5-1|TRBJ2-2
TGCGCCAGCAGCCCCGGACAGGGCGGGACCGGGGAGCTGTTTTTT
CASSPGQGGTGELFF
>NA|12|NA|TRBV6-1|TRBJ2-7
TGTGCCAGCTCGGGGAGTCATTACGAGCAGTACTTC
CASSGSHYEQYF
>NA|15|TRBD1|TRBV5-4|TRBJ2-7
TGTGCCAGCAGCATCTCCCAGGGGGCCTTCTACGAGCAGTACTTC
CASSISQGAFYEQYF
>few|13|NA|TRBV5-6|TRBJ1-1
TGTGCCAGCAGCAACGGACAGAACTCTGAAGCTTTCTTT
CASSNGQNSEAFF
>once|16|TRBD1|TRBV6-6|TRBJ1-5
TGTGCCAGCAGTTTTGGGACAGGGAGGTCCAATCAGCCCCAGCATTTT
CASSFGTGRSNQPQHF
>NA|15|NA|TRBV7-9|TRBJ2-1
TGTGCCAGCAGCTTAGAGAGCAGCTCCTACAATGAGCAGTTCTTC
CASSLESSSYNEQFF
>NA|16|NA|TRBV15|TRBJ1-5
TGTGCCACCAGCAGAGATCGAGGTCAACCGGGTAAGCCCCAGCATTTT
CATSRDRGQPGKPQHF
>NA|16|NA|TRBV7-2|TRBJ1-2
TGTGCCAGCAGCCCAGGTGGGTCGGATTTGGACTATGGCTACACCTTC
CASSPGGSDLDYGYTF
>NA|16|NA|TRBV6-5|TRBJ1-2
TGTGCCAGCAGTTACTCGAAAACTCCGGTTGGTGGGAGCTACACCTTC
CASSYSKTPVGGSYTF
>NA|13|NA|TRBV19|TRBJ2-2
TGTGCCAGTAGTATGGAGGGGGACGGGGAGCTGTTTTTT
CASSMEGDGELFF
>NA|13|NA|TRBV7-6|TRBJ1-5
TGTGCCAGCAGCTTATCGGGAATTCAGCCCCAGCATTTT
CASSLSGIQPQHF
>NA|16|NA|TRBV4-1|TRBJ1-3
TGCGCCAGCAGCCAAAAAGTAGCCGGAAGCGGAAACACCATATATTTT
CASSQKVAGSGNTIYF